Below are 2 T cell receptor beta chains sequenced from a single sample in a study of blood T cell repertoires in COVID-19. Data came from immunoSEQ multiplex PCR; TCRdb stores just in-frame clones and leaves some out. The table includes about 170,000 clones, roughly 80% detected once. Sequenced material: peripheral blood. Receptors originate from a human donor with acute or convalescent COVID-19. The donor label of this sample is uncertain.

The chain uses TRBV7-3 and TRBJ2-3; tentatively, D is TRBD2 (7 bases). CDR1 SGHTA and CDR2 FQGTGA come from the germline V gene. The CDR3 is 16 amino acids. The V end was cut by 4 bases, the J end by 2 bases, with 16 bases between. CDR3 protein: CASSSRTRGFTDTQYF. The CDR3 DNA follows: TGTGCCAGCAGCTCAAGGACTAGGGGGTTCACAGATACGCAGTATTTT.

The chain has TRBV10-3 and TRBJ2-5; 7 nucleotides line up with TRBD1. Looked up from germline, CDR1 is ENHRY and CDR2 is SYGVKD. The CDR3 has 13 residues. The V segment lost 5 bases and the J segment 5 bases; nucleotides outside the gene matches: 5. The CDR3 nucleotides are TGTGCCATCAGTCCAGGGACAGTTGAGACCCAGTACTTC. The encoded protein is CAISPGTVETQYF.